The 25 T cell receptor beta chains below all came from one sample that was sequenced in a study of CD8+ T cells in alopecia areata. Treatment specified: oral pan-JAK inhibitor, 5-10 mg twice daily. Following RNA extraction, reverse transcription yielded cDNA that acted as the sequencing template. Here immunoSEQ multiplex PCR was the method, and the copy in TCRdb shows in-frame clones only, minus some. The sample lists around 300,000 clones, roughly 60% occurring once. The source was CD4+ T cells sorted from blood, collected at week 52, from a patient treated with tofacitinib. The receptors were sampled from a human donor with alopecia areata.

Only one count was recorded for this clone. The rearrangement links TRBV9 to TRBJ1-2; 7 bases are a match to TRBD1. The V gene end was trimmed by 3 bases and the J gene end by 7 bases; junction bases not matched to a gene: 15. Looked up from germline, CDR1 is SGDLS and CDR2 is YYNGEE. This CDR3 contains 16 residues. The CDR3 sequence is CASSAAPGQRRPGYTF. The DNA of the CDR3 is TGTGCCAGCAGCGCCGCCCCGGGACAGCGAAGGCCTGGCTACACCTTC. Based on the CDR3 plus reference TRBV9 and TRBJ1-2, the full variable domain is DSGVTQTPKHLITATGQRVTLRCSPRSGDLSVYWYQQSLDQGLQFLIQYYNGEERAKGNILERFSAQQFPDLHSELNLSSLELGDSALYFCASSAAPGQRRPGYTFGSGTRLTVV.

This chain joins TRBV7-2 and TRBJ2-3, with 10 bases lining up with TRBD2. V shed 3 bases, J shed 6 bases, and the junction held 18 bases outside the gene matches. The CDR3 is made up of 19 amino acids. CDR1 is SGHTA and CDR2 is FQGNSA in the germline V gene. The CDR3 sequence: CASSFLAGATSQRGDTQYF. The CDR3 DNA is TGTGCCAGCAGCTTCCTAGCGGGGGCCACCTCTCAACGAGGGGATACGCAGTATTTT.

The chain employs TRBV30 and TRBJ1-6; weak D call: TRBD1 (6 bases). Germline V lookup: CDR1 GTSNPN, CDR2 SVGIG (reference sequence). The CDR3 loop spans 17 amino acids. With 5 bases removed from V and 0 bases from J, the gap between germline ends came to 17 bases. CDR3 sequence (DNA): TGTGCCTGGGTAAACAGGGCCTCCAACTCCTATAATTCACCCCTCCACTTT. The encoded protein is CAWVNRASNSYNSPLHF.

The sample holds a few counts of this clone. The CDR3 protein is CASSWDSHYGYTF. For the CDR3, the DNA is TGCGCCAGCAGTTGGGACAGCCACTATGGCTACACCTTC. V and J are TRBV5-1 and TRBJ1-2, with 7 nucleotides matching TRBD1. Germline lookup yields CDR1 SGHRS and CDR2 YFSETQ. The CDR3 is made up of 13 amino acids. Trimming took 5 bases from V and 3 from J; bases not matched to a gene: 4.

This clone was seen a single time. The chain joins TRBV7-3 to TRBJ2-6; 7 nucleotides align to TRBD1. The CDR3 loop spans 14 amino acids. CDR1 and CDR2 (germline): SGHTA, FQGTGA. After removal of 9 bases from V and 2 bases from J, the junction contained 4 bases not matched to a gene. Here the CDR3 DNA reads TGTGCCAGTCGACAGGGACCTGGGGCCAACGTCCTGACTTTC. Translating it yields CASRQGPGANVLTF.

This clone has just a few counts. This chain connects TRBV7-8 to TRBJ1-4; 7 bases line up with TRBD1. V was clipped by 3 bases and J by 4 bases; unmatched bases: 2. The length of the CDR3 is 14 residues. The germline CDR1 and CDR2 sequences are SGHVS and FQNEAQ. CDR3 sequence reads: CASSFRDSNEKLFF. The CDR3 DNA sequence: TGTGCCAGCAGCTTTCGGGACAGTAATGAAAAACTGTTTTTT.

The chain carries TRBV7-2 and TRBJ2-5; no definite D call. The germline V and J ends were trimmed by 2 bases and 2 bases, with 6 bases remaining between them. The CDR3 loop spans 13 amino acids. The germline V gene encodes CDR1 SGHTA and CDR2 FQGNSA. The CDR3 nucleotides read TGTGCCAGCAGCTTATGGCAGCAAGAGACCCAGTACTTC. Translating gives CASSLWQQETQYF.

The J gene is TRBJ2-3, the V gene TRBV6-5; the D is unclear. The CDR3 loop spans 13 amino acids. Trimming pared 5 bases from V and 2 bases from J, leaving 8 bases between. The germline gives CDR1 MNHEY, CDR2 SVGAGI. CDR3 sequence (DNA): TGTGCCAGCAGTGCTAGTTTCACAGATACGCAGTATTTT. Its translation is CASSASFTDTQYF.

The chain has TRBV7-6 and TRBJ2-7; the match to TRBD2 covers 8 bases. The CDR3 extends over 12 amino acids. V shed 5 bases and J 7 bases; nucleotides not matched to a gene: 4. Looked up from germline, CDR1 is SGHVS and CDR2 is FNYEAQ. Here the CDR3 reads CASSREGEEQYF. DNA of the CDR3: TGTGCCAGCAGCCGGGAGGGCGAGGAGCAGTACTTC.

The rearrangement joins TRBV30 to TRBJ2-3; maybe TRBD2 (6 bases). CDR3 size: 14 residues. Germline values: CDR1 GTSNPN, CDR2 SVGIG (reference sequence). Trimming took 5 bases from V and 2 from J, leaving 14 bases between them. CDR3 protein: CAWGGGSNTDTQYF. The CDR3 DNA reads TGTGCCTGGGGGGGAGGTTCGAACACAGATACGCAGTATTTT.

Turning to this clone: This specimen includes other DNA sequences encoding the same CDR3. This chain joins TRBV29-1 and TRBJ2-5; D is unresolved. The CDR3 consists of 11 residues. The germline CDR1 and CDR2 sequences are SQVTM and ANQGSEA. The ends were cut back, 4 bases at V and 2 bases at J, with 5 bases in the middle. As DNA, the CDR3 is TGCAGCGTTGGGCCACAAGAGACCCAGTACTTC. Translating gives CSVGPQETQYF.

The rearrangement joins TRBV6-5 to TRBJ1-5; D unresolved. This CDR3 has 14 amino acids. Per germline, CDR1 MNHEY and CDR2 SVGAGI. Trimming took 6 bases from V and 2 from J, leaving 11 bases between them. CDR3 sequence reads: CASSSEEGNQPQHF. CDR3 sequence (DNA): TGTGCCAGCAGCTCCGAGGAGGGCAATCAGCCCCAGCATTTT.

In this sample, this clone turned up a few times. This rearrangement joins TRBV11-2 to TRBJ2-5, with 12 bases fitting TRBD2. V was clipped by 4 bases and J by 2 bases; unmatched bases: 5. From germline, CDR1 is SGHAT and CDR2 FQNNGV. The CDR3 runs to 16 residues. DNA of the CDR3: TGTGCCAGCAGCTGGCGGACTAGCGGGGTTCAAGAGACCCAGTACTTC. Translation: CASSWRTSGVQETQYF.

The chain employs TRBV29-1 and TRBJ1-1; no firm D call. Trimming took 7 bases from V and 1 from J, leaving 13 bases between them. Germline lookup yields CDR1 SQVTM and CDR2 ANQGSEA. The CDR3 loop spans 13 amino acids. The DNA for the CDR3 is TGCAGCGCCCAAGGGCAGTGGAACACTGAAGCTTTCTTT. Translation gives CSAQGQWNTEAFF.

The chain combines TRBV7-2 with TRBJ2-5, with D unclear. Germline CDR1 reads SGHTA; CDR2 reads FQGNSA. The V gene lost 1 base and the J gene lost 7 bases, with 1 base spanning the gap. The CDR3 loop spans 10 amino acids. The CDR3 here is CASSLGTQYF. CDR3 DNA: TGTGCCAGCAGCTTAGGGACCCAGTACTTC.

To note about this clone: Distinct nucleotide sequences in the sample also encode this CDR3. Here the CDR3 reads CASSLAGSQPQHF. CDR3 coding DNA: TGTGCCAGCAGCTTGGCAGGATCTCAGCCCCAGCATTTT. V is TRBV5-6 and J is TRBJ1-5; no clear D gene. Trimming pared 0 bases from V and 6 bases from J, leaving 7 bases between. Germline V gene data show CDR1 as SGHDT and CDR2 as YYEEEE. There are 13 residues in the CDR3.

Note on this clone: The same CDR3 arises from other DNA sequences in this sample as well. The chain is built from TRBV18 and TRBJ2-5; D gene unclear. The CDR3 extends over 12 amino acids. CDR1 KGHSH and CDR2 LQKENI come from the germline V gene. V shed 2 bases and J shed 4 bases, with 5 bases lying between them. DNA of the CDR3: TGTGCCAGCTCACCATTGGCAGAGACCCAGTACTTC. Translation: CASSPLAETQYF.

The table lists this clone with a few counts. This chain uses TRBV2 with TRBJ2-5; D unresolved. Germline V lookup: CDR1 SNHLY, CDR2 FYNNEI. V lost 1 base to trimming and J lost 2 bases, with 8 bases between them. CDR3 length: 14 amino acids. This chain's CDR3 is CASSEVTFQETQYF. The CDR3 coding sequence is TGTGCCAGCAGTGAAGTAACCTTTCAAGAGACCCAGTACTTC.

This clone was observed a few times. The chain recombines TRBV14 with TRBJ2-5, with D perhaps TRBD1 (6 bases). The V and J ends lost 5 bases and 0 bases respectively, with 10 bases between them. Germline V gene lookup returns CDR1 SGHDN and CDR2 FVKESK. This CDR3 has 14 residues. This chain's CDR3 is CASSSGQHQETQYF. The CDR3 DNA reads as TGTGCCAGCAGCTCCGGACAGCACCAAGAGACCCAGTACTTC.

The rearrangement joins TRBV2 to TRBJ1-4, with D uncertain. CDR1 SNHLY and CDR2 FYNNEI come from the germline V gene. The CDR3 spans 14 residues. V lost 1 base and J lost 5, with 8 bases in between. The CDR3 reads CASSEGLLNEKLFF. DNA of the CDR3: TGTGCCAGCAGTGAAGGGCTTTTAAATGAAAAACTGTTTTTT.

This clone was counted between two and nine times. V usage is TRBV7-2 and J usage is TRBJ2-1; the D is unclear. V was shortened by 10 bases and J by 4 bases, with 20 bases between the two germline ends. From germline, CDR1 is SGHTA and CDR2 FQGNSA. The CDR3 consists of 15 residues. CDR3 bases: TGTGCCATACCACCAGTCGGCGGAACTTACAATGAGCAGTTCTTC. Residues: CAIPPVGGTYNEQFF.

The chain combines TRBV2 with TRBJ1-4; the D is unclear. Trimming shortened V by 1 base and J by 8 bases, and 14 bases separated the two germline ends. The CDR3 covers 15 residues. Germline lookup yields CDR1 SNHLY and CDR2 FYNNEI. The CDR3 loop reads CASSEVPMGSEKLFF. The CDR3, as DNA: TGTGCCAGCAGTGAAGTCCCGATGGGGTCGGAAAAACTGTTTTTT.

Only a few counts were recorded for this clone. This sequence joins TRBV10-3 and TRBJ2-5; 8 bases are a match to TRBD1. The V gene end was trimmed by 8 bases and the J gene end by 2 bases; junction bases not matched to a gene: 4. This CDR3 has 13 residues. Per germline, CDR1 ENHRY and CDR2 SYGVKD. The CDR3 sequence: CAIHRDRQETQYF. The CDR3, as DNA: TGTGCCATCCACCGGGACAGGCAAGAGACCCAGTACTTC.

This clone turned up a few times. The V call is TRBV7-2, the J call TRBJ1-1; D remains unclear. The germline CDR1 and CDR2 sequences are SGHTA and FQGNSA. The CDR3 contains 12 residues. Between the trimmed V and J ends, which lost 6 bases and 14 bases, there was a span of 19 bases. CDR3 coding DNA: TGTGCCAGCAGTTCAACCAGCCCCACGATCTTCTTT. It specifies CASSSTSPTIFF.

J is TRBJ1-1 and V is TRBV29-1, with 7 bases that match TRBD1. V shed 4 bases and J 0 bases; nucleotides not matched to a gene: 5. The CDR3 is 14 residues long. The germline CDR1 and CDR2 sequences are SQVTM and ANQGSEA. The chain's CDR3 is CSVGQGIMNTEAFF. In DNA, the CDR3 is TGCAGCGTTGGACAGGGTATCATGAACACTGAAGCTTTCTTT.